This entry features one T cell receptor beta chain sequence. The sort gate was single viable CD3+CD4+CD8-CD45RO+ cells for memory CD4+ T cells. This specimen belongs to a study of memory CD4+ T cells and cytomegalovirus serostatus. Study in general: Healthy Belgian adult donors included about nine CMV-positive and about two dozen CMV-negative people.

Germline V gives CDR1 GTSNPN, CDR2 SVGIG (reference sequence). The CDR3 runs to 13 residues. The V and J ends lost 1 base and 7 bases respectively, with 10 bases between them. Clones were read by immunoSEQ multiplex PCR, and TCRdb kept only the in-frame ones, dropping some. The sample lists 50,000 to 60,000 clones, about four fifths seen once, with approximately 1.4% in the top ten. This chain uses TRBV30 with TRBJ2-2; D uncertain. What was sequenced was memory CD4+ T cells from blood. This receptor was taken from an adult in good health and CMV-seropositive. The CDR3 here is CAWSGTFFGELFF. CDR3 bases: TGTGCCTGGAGTGGGACGTTTTTCGGGGAGCTGTTTTTT.